The next 16 T cell receptor beta chains were all read from a single sample in a study of T cells expressing NK-cell markers. TCRdb reanalyzed the 5' RACE reads, giving one entry per CDR3 protein sequence and no DNA. This table lists about 450,000 distinct CDR3 sequences. Sequencing was carried out using blood T cells: a sorted CD56 or NKG2C T cell subset, CD4+ or CD8+ T cells, or bulk PBMC T cells (not recorded which). The receptors were gathered from a woman between 18 and 70 years old in good health.

CDR3: CSAISPGRDYGYTF. The chain joins TRBV20-1 to TRBJ1-2; TCRdb calls TRBD1, which cannot be checked without DNA. CDR3 length: 14 residues. The V gene's germline CDR1 is DFQATT and CDR2 SNEGSKA (reference sequence).

CDR3: CSARLEGGYTGELFF. V gene TRBV20-1 combines with J gene TRBJ2-2; no DNA is available, so the TRBD1 call from TCRdb remains unchecked. CDR3 size: 15 residues. From germline, CDR1 is DFQATT and CDR2 SNEGSKA (reference sequence).

This chain links TRBV7-9 with TRBJ2-1. From germline, CDR1 is SEHNR and CDR2 FQNEAQ (reference sequence). The CDR3 is 15 residues long. The CDR3: CASSLREKPYNEQFF.

The chain has TRBV6-5 and TRBJ2-5. This CDR3 is built from 15 residues. Per germline, CDR1 MNHEY and CDR2 SVGAGI. CDR3 amino acids: CASSYHLKGRETQYF.

This chain connects TRBV12-3 or TRBV12-4 to TRBJ2-2. CDR3 length equals 13 residues. The CDR3 is CASRQTYTGELFF.

CDR3 sequence: CASSLAPGGSEQYF. This chain links TRBV7-8 with TRBJ2-7; TCRdb's assignment of TRBD1 cannot be checked, as there is no DNA. CDR3 length: 14 residues. The V gene's germline CDR1 is SGHVS and CDR2 FQNEAQ.

The chain carries TRBV18 and TRBJ2-5; the TCRdb call, TRBD1, lacks DNA for checking. CDR1 is KGHSH, CDR2 LQKENI, per germline. The CDR3 totals 16 residues. CDR3 residues: CASSPINRGSAETQYF. The full variable domain, its missing parts supplied by reference TRBV18 and TRBJ2-5, is NAGVMQNPRHLVRRRGQEARLRCSPMKGHSHVYWYRQLPEEGLKFMVYLQKENIIDESGMPKERFSAEFPKEGPSILRIQQVVRGDSAAYFCASSPINRGSAETQYFGPGTRLLVL.

J is TRBJ1-5 and V is TRBV3-1. CDR1 LGHDT and CDR2 YNNKEL come from the germline V gene (reference sequence). CDR3 length: 15 amino acids. CDR3 amino acids: CASSQDYTSNQPQHF.

The chain couples TRBV27 to TRBJ2-3; the D call of TRBD1 rests on TCRdb alone, since no DNA is present to check it. In germline, CDR1 is MNHEY, CDR2 SMNVEV (reference sequence). This CDR3 is built from 17 residues. CDR3 amino acids: CASNRWGRASGTDTQYF.

The chain carries TRBV11-2 and TRBJ2-5; TCRdb calls TRBD1, which cannot be checked without DNA. CDR1 and CDR2 (germline): SGHAT, FQNNGV. The CDR3 sequence is 15 residues long. The chain's CDR3 is CASSSTLGGQETQYF.

J is TRBJ2-1 and V is TRBV20-1; TCRdb reports TRBD2, a call that lacks DNA to check it against. Germline V gene sequence: CDR1 DFQATT, CDR2 SNEGSKA (reference sequence). This CDR3 contains 16 residues. The CDR3 spells CSASSPGGPSYNEQFF.

This chain joins TRBV6-1 and TRBJ2-7. In germline, CDR1 is MNHNS, CDR2 SASEGT. The CDR3 contains 13 residues. CDR3 protein: CASSPQSMGEQYF.

The chain is built from TRBV4-3 and TRBJ2-7; TCRdb calls TRBD2, which cannot be checked without DNA. CDR1 and CDR2 (germline): LGHNA, YSLEER. The CDR3 loop spans 18 amino acids. The chain's CDR3 is CASSQGGVAVPTSYEQYF.

CDR3 sequence reads: CASSSTSSGGSYNEQFF. The V and J genes are TRBV5-1 and TRBJ2-1; as DNA is missing, the TRBD2 call by TCRdb cannot be tested. This CDR3 contains 17 residues. Germline V lookup: CDR1 SGHRS, CDR2 YFSETQ.

The chain couples TRBV7-6 to TRBJ2-2; absent DNA, TCRdb's TRBD2 call cannot be checked. Germline CDR1 SGHVS, CDR2 FNYEAQ. The CDR3 runs 16 residues. CDR3 in amino acids: CASSTRPGGDTGELFF.

The V call is TRBV4-3, the J call TRBJ2-3; as DNA is missing, the TRBD1 call by TCRdb cannot be tested. Germline V gene data show CDR1 as LGHNA and CDR2 as YSLEER. CDR3 length: 18 residues. CDR3 amino acids: CASSHEATGGMSTDTQYF.